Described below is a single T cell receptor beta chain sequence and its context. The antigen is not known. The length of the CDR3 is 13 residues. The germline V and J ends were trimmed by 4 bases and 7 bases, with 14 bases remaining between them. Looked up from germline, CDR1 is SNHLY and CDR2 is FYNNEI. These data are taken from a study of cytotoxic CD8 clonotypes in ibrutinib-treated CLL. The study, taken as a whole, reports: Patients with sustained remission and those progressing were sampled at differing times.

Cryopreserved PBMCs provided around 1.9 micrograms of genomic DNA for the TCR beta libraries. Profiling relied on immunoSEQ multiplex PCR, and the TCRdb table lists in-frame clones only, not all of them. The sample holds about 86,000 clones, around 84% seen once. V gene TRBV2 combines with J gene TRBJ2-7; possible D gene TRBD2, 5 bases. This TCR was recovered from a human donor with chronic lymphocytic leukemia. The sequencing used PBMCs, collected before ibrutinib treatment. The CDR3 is CASSGRLAWEQYF. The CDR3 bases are TGTGCCAGCAGTGGGAGGCTAGCTTGGGAGCAGTACTTC.